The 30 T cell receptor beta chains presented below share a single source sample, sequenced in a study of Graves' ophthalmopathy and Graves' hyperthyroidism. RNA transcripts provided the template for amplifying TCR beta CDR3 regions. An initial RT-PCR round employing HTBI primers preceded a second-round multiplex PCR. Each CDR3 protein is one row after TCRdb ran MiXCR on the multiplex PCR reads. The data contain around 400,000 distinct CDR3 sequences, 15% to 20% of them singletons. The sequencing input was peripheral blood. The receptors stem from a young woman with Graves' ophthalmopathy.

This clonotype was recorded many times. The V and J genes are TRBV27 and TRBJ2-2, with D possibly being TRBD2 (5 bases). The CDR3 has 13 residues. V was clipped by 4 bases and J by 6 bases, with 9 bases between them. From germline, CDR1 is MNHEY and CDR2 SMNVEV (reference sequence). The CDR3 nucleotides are TGTGCCAGCAGTTCCGGAGGCCCCGGGGAGCTGTTTTTT. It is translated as CASSSGGPGELFF.

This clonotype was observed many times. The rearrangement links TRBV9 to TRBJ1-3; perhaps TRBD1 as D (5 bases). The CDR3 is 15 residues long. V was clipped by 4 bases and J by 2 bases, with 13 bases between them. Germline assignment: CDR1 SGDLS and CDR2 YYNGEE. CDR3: CASSPIGGTGNTIYF. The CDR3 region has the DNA TGTGCCAGCAGCCCCATCGGGGGAACTGGAAACACCATATATTTT.

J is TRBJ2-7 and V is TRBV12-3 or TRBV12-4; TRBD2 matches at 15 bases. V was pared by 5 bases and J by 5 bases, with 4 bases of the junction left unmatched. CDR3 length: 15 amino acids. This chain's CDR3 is CASSPGLAGGNEQYF. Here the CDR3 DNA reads TGTGCCAGCAGTCCCGGACTAGCGGGAGGGAACGAGCAGTACTTC.

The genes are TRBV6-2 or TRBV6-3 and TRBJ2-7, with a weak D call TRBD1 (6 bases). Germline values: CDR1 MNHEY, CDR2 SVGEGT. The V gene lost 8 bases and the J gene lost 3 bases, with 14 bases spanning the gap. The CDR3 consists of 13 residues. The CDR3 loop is CASGTGLVYEQYF. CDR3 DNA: TGTGCCAGCGGAACAGGGTTGGTCTACGAGCAGTACTTC.

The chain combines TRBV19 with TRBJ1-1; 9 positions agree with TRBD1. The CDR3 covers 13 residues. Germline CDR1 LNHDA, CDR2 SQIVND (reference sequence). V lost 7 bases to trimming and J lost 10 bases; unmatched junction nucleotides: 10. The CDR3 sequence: CASMGQGRELAFF. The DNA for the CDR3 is TGTGCCAGTATGGGACAGGGCCGTGAACTAGCTTTCTTT.

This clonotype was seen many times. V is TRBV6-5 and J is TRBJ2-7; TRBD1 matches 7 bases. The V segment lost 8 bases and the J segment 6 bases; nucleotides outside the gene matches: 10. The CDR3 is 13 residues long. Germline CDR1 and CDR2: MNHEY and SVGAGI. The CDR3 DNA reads TGTGCCAGCGGGAGAACAGGGGATCGCGAGCAGTACTTC. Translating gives CASGRTGDREQYF.

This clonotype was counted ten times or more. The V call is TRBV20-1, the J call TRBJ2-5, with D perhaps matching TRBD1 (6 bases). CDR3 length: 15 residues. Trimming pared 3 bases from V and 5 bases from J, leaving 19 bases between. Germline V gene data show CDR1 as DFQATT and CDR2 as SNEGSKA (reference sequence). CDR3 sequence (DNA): TGCAGTGCTAGGGGGGCCCCAATAAGCCGGGAGACCCAGTACTTC. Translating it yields CSARGAPISRETQYF.

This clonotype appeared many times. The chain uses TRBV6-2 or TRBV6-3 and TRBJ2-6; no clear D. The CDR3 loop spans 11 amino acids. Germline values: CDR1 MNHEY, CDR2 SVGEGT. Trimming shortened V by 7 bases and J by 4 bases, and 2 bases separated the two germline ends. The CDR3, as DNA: TGTGCCAGCACAGGGGCCAACGTCCTGACTTTC. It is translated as CASTGANVLTF.

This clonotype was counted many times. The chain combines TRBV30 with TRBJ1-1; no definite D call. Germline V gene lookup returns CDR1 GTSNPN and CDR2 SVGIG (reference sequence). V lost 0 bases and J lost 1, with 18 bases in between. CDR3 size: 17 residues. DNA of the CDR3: TGTGCCTGGAGTGTGCATAGGCTCGTGCGTTCGAACACTGAAGCTTTCTTT. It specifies CAWSVHRLVRSNTEAFF.

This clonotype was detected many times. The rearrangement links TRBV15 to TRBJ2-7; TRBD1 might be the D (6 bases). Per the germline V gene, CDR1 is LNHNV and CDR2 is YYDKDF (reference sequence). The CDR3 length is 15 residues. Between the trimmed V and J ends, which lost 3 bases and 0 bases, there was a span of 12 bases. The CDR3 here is CATSREQGVSYEQYF. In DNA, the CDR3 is TGTGCCACCAGCAGGGAACAGGGAGTCTCCTACGAGCAGTACTTC. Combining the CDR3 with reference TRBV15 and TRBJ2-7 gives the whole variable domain DAMVIQNPRYQVTQFGKPVTLSCSQTLNHNVMYWYQQKSSQAPKLLFHYYDKDFNNEADTPDNFQSRRPNTSFCFLDIRSPGLGDTAMYLCATSREQGVSYEQYFGPGTRLTVT.

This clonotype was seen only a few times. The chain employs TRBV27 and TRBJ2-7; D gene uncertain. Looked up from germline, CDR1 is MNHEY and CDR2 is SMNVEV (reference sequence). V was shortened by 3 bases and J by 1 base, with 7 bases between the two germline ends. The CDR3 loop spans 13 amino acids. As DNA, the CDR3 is TGTGCCAGCAGTTTCTGGCGGTCCTACGAGCAGTACTTC. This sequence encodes CASSFWRSYEQYF.

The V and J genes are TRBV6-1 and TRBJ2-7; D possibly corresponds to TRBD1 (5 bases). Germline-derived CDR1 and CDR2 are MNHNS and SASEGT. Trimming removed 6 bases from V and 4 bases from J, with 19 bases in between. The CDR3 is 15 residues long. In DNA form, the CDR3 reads TGTGCCAGCAGCCCCTTGGCCCAGGGAAGTTACGAGCAGTACTTC. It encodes CASSPLAQGSYEQYF.

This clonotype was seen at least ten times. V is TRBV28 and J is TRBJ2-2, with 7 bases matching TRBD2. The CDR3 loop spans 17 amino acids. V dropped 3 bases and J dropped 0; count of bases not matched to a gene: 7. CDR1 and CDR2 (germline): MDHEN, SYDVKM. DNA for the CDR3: TGTGCCAGCAGTTTGGGGAGCGGGATCCCGAACACCGGGGAGCTGTTTTTT. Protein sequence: CASSLGSGIPNTGELFF. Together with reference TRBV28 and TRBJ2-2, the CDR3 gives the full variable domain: DVKVTQSSRYLVKRTGEKVFLECVQDMDHENMFWYRQDPGLGLRLIYFSYDVKMKEKGDIPEGYSVSREKKERFSLILESASTNQTSMYLCASSLGSGIPNTGELFFGEGSRLTVL.

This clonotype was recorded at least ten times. CDR3 in DNA: TGTGCCACCGGTGAACAGGGAGCCGACGAGCAGTACTTC. Residues: CATGEQGADEQYF. The chain has TRBV6-1 and TRBJ2-7; possibly TRBD1 for D (6 bases). Trimming took off 10 bases at V and 5 bases at J, with 18 bases between the two ends. Germline V gene lookup returns CDR1 MNHNS and CDR2 SASEGT. The CDR3 extends over 13 amino acids.

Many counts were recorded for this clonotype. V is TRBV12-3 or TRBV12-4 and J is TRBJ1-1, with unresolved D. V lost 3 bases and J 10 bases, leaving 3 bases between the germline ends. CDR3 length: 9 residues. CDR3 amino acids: CASSFGAFF. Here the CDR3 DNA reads TGTGCCAGCAGTTTCGGAGCTTTCTTT.

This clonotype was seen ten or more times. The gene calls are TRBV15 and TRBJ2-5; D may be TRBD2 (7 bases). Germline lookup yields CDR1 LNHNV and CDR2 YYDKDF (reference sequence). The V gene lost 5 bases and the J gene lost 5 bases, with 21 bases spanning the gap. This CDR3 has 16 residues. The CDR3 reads CATSVLWGGPRETQYF. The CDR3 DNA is TGTGCCACCAGCGTCCTATGGGGGGGCCCAAGGGAGACCCAGTACTTC.

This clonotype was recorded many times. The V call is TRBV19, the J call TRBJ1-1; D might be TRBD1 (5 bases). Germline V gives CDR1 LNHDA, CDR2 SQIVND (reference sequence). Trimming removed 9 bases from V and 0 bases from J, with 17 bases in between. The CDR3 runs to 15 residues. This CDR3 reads CASQDGGAMNTEAFF. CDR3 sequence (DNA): TGTGCCAGCCAGGACGGAGGGGCCATGAACACTGAAGCTTTCTTT.

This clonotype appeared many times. The CDR3 loop is CASSQAPLAGGETQYF. CDR3 in DNA: TGTGCCAGCAGCCAAGCTCCATTAGCGGGGGGAGAGACCCAGTACTTC. The genes are TRBV3-1 and TRBJ2-5, with TRBD2 matching 10 bases. Germline-derived CDR1 and CDR2 are LGHDT and YNNKEL (reference sequence). J lost 4 bases, V lost 1 base, and 6 bases had no gene match. The CDR3 is made up of 16 amino acids.

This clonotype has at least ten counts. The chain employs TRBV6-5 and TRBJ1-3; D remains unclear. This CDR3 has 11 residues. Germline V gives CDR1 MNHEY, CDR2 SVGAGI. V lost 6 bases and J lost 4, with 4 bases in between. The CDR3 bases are TGTGCCAGCAGCATCGGAAACACCATATATTTT. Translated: CASSIGNTIYF.

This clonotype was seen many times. Here the CDR3 DNA reads TGTGCCAGTAGTATAGACAACAGGGAATACGAGCAGTACTTC. Translated: CASSIDNREYEQYF. V and J are TRBV19 and TRBJ2-7; possible D gene TRBD1, 6 bases. With 0 bases removed from V and 4 bases from J, the gap between germline ends came to 10 bases. Germline CDR1 is LNHDA and CDR2 is SQIVND (reference sequence). The CDR3 is 14 residues long.

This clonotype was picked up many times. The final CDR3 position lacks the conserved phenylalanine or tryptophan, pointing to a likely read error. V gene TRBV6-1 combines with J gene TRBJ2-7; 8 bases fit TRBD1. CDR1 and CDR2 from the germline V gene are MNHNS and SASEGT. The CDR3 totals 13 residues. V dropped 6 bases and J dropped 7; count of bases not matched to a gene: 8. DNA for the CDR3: TGTGCCAGCAGACAGGGGGTCGAGCGGGAGCAGTACCTC. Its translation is CASRQGVEREQYL.

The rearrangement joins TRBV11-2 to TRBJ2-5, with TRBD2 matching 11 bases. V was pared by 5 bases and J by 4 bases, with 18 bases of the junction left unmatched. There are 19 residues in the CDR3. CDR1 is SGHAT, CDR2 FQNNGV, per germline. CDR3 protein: CASSPRLRISGGAGETQYF. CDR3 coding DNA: TGTGCCAGCAGCCCTCGACTGAGGATTAGCGGGGGGGCAGGAGAGACCCAGTACTTC.

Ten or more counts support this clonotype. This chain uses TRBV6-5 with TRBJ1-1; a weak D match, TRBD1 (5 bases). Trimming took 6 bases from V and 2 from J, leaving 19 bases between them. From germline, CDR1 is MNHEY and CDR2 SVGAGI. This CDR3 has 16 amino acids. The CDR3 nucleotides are TGTGCCAGCAGCTACCGGGGCCTTTACTTAAACACTGAAGCTTTCTTT. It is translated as CASSYRGLYLNTEAFF.

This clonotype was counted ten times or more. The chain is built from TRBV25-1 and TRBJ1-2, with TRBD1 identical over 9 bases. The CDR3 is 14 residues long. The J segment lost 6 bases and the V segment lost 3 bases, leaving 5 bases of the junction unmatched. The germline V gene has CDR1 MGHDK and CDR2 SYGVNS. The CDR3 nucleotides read TGTGCCAGCAGTGACTTCGGGACAGGGAATGGCTACACCTTC. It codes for CASSDFGTGNGYTF.

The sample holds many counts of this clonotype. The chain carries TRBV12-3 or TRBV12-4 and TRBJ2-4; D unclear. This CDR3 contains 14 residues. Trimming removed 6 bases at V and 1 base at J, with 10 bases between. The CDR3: CASRVVGAKNIQYF. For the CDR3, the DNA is TGTGCCAGCAGGGTTGTGGGTGCCAAAAACATTCAGTACTTC.

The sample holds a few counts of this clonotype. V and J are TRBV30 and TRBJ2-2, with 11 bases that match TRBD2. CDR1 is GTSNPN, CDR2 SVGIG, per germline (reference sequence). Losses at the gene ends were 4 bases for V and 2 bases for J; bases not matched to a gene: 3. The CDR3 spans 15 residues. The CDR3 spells CAWNGLAGNTGELFF. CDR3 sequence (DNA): TGTGCCTGGAACGGACTAGCGGGTAACACCGGGGAGCTGTTTTTT.

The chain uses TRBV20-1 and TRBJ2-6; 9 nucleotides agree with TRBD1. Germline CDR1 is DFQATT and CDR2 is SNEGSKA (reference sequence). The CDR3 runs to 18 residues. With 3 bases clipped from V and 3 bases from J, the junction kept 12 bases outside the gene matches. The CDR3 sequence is CSASVGLTGGSGANVLTF. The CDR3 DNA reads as TGCAGTGCTAGTGTTGGTCTTACAGGGGGCAGTGGGGCCAACGTCCTGACTTTC.

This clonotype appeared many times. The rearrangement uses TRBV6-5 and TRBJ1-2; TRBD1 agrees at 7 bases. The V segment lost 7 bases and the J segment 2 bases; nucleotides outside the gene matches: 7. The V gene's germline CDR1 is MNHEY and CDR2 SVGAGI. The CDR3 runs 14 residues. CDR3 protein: CASKYRGGNYGYTF. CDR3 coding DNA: TGTGCCAGCAAATACCGAGGGGGCAACTATGGCTACACCTTC.

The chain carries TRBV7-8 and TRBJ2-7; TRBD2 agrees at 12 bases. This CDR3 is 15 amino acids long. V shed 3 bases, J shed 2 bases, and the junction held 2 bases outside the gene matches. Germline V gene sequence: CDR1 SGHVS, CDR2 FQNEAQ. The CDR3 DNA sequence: TGTGCCAGCAGCTTTTCTAGCGGGAGGGCCTACGAGCAGTACTTC. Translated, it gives CASSFSSGRAYEQYF.

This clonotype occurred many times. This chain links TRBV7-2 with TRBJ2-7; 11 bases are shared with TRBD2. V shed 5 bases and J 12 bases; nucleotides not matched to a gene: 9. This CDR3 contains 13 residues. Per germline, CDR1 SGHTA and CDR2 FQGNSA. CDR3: CASSQLLAGVWYF. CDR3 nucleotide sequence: TGTGCCAGCAGCCAATTACTAGCGGGAGTATGGTACTTC.